What follows are 12 T cell receptor beta chains derived from one specimen sequenced in a study of blood T cell repertoires in COVID-19. TCRdb keeps only in-frame clones here, not all; method: immunoSEQ multiplex PCR. The sample consists of around 50,000 clones, roughly nine tenths of them appearing once. Sequenced input: peripheral blood. These receptors were taken from a human donor in a cohort sampled during active COVID-19.

By share, this clone counts as medium-sized. The chain has TRBV4-2 and TRBJ1-2; TRBD1 agrees at 7 bases. V lost 3 bases to trimming and J lost 4 bases; unmatched junction nucleotides: 8. Germline V CDR1 and CDR2: LGHNA, YNFKEQ. This CDR3 has 15 residues. This chain's CDR3 is CASSHFDREAYGYTF. CDR3 sequence (DNA): TGTGCCAGCAGCCACTTCGACAGGGAGGCCTATGGCTACACCTTC.

This chain joins TRBV7-2 and TRBJ2-3; tentatively, D is TRBD2 (6 bases). This CDR3 spans 13 amino acids. The V end lost 1 base, the J end lost 10 bases, and 12 bases lay between the germline ends. The V gene's germline CDR1 is SGHTA and CDR2 FQGNSA. This chain's CDR3 is CASSLVAGRAQYF. The CDR3 DNA reads TGTGCCAGCAGCTTAGTCGCGGGAAGGGCGCAGTATTTT.

The CDR3 sequence: CASSPSGRRAETQYF. The DNA of the CDR3 is TGTGCCAGCAGTCCCTCCGGGAGGCGGGCTGAGACCCAGTACTTC. The J gene is TRBJ2-5, the V gene TRBV27, with 7 positions matching TRBD2. CDR1 and CDR2 from the germline V gene are MNHEY and SMNVEV (reference sequence). Trimming cost V 5 bases and J 5 bases; bases outside gene matches: 11. This CDR3 contains 15 residues.

The genes are TRBV10-1 and TRBJ2-7, with D maybe TRBD1 (7 bases). CDR1 and CDR2 from the germline V gene are WNHNN and SYGVQD (reference sequence). This CDR3 region has 14 residues. V lost 8 bases, J lost 3 bases, and 17 bases lay in between. This chain's CDR3 is CASGGTADFYEQYF. CDR3 nucleotides: TGCGCCAGCGGGGGGACAGCAGACTTCTACGAGCAGTACTTC.

The chain carries TRBV4-3 and TRBJ2-6; perhaps TRBD1 as D (6 bases). This CDR3 contains 17 residues. Germline loops: CDR1 LGHNA, CDR2 YSLEER. The ends were cut back, 8 bases at V and 0 bases at J, with 17 bases in the middle. This CDR3 is CASLNQGISSGANVLTF. The CDR3 nucleotides are TGCGCCAGCCTAAACCAGGGGATAAGCTCTGGGGCCAACGTCCTGACTTTC.

The chain recombines TRBV2 with TRBJ2-2, with a possible D match to TRBD2 (5 bases). V was trimmed by 4 bases and J by 4 bases, leaving 10 bases between them. The germline CDR1 and CDR2 sequences are SNHLY and FYNNEI. The CDR3 has 14 residues. CDR3: CASSVAAGTGELFF. DNA of the CDR3: TGTGCCAGCAGTGTGGCGGCGGGCACCGGGGAGCTGTTTTTT.

V is TRBV7-3 and J is TRBJ2-5; D is unresolved. Per germline, CDR1 SGHTA and CDR2 FQGTGA. The CDR3 runs to 16 residues. The germline V and J ends were trimmed by 1 base and 1 base, with 13 bases remaining between them. CDR3 residues: CASSLSPGSIQETQYF. The CDR3 DNA follows: TGTGCCAGCAGCTTAAGTCCAGGCAGCATCCAAGAGACCCAGTACTTC.

The chain recombines TRBV5-6 with TRBJ2-3; 9 bases line up with TRBD2. CDR1 and CDR2 from the germline V gene are SGHDT and YYEEEE. Trimming removed 3 bases from V and 2 bases from J; junction bases left unmatched: 4. CDR3 length: 15 residues. DNA of the CDR3: TGTGCCAGCAGCTCTGTAGCGGGAGTCACAGATACGCAGTATTTT. Amino acid sequence: CASSSVAGVTDTQYF. Full variable domain (outside the CDR3, taken from reference TRBV5-6 and TRBJ2-3): DAGVTQSPTHLIKTRGQQVTLRCSPKSGHDTVSWYQQALGQGPQFIFQYYEEEERQRGNFPDRFSGHQFPNYSSELNVNALLLGDSALYLCASSSVAGVTDTQYFGPGTRLTVL.

In this sample, this clone turned up a few times. In DNA form, the CDR3 reads TGTGCCAGCAGCCGAAGGAACTACGGGTCCGGGGAGCTGTTTTTT. It yields the protein CASSRRNYGSGELFF. The gene calls are TRBV7-9 and TRBJ2-2, with D hard to call. This CDR3 comprises 15 residues. Deletions cut 5 bases from V and 6 bases from J, with 16 bases between. The germline V gene encodes CDR1 SEHNR and CDR2 FQNEAQ (reference sequence). The full variable domain, its missing parts supplied by reference TRBV7-9 and TRBJ2-2, is DTGVSQNPRHKITKRGQNVTFRCDPISEHNRLYWYRQTLGQGPEFLTYFQNEAQLEKSRLLSDRFSAERPKGSFSTLEIQRTEQGDSAMYLCASSRRNYGSGELFFGEGSRLTVL.

Concerning this clone itself: One end of the junction fails to match germline, which may point to a read error. The chain recombines TRBV7-7 with TRBJ2-1; 9 bases map to TRBD2. Per germline, CDR1 SSHAT and CDR2 FNYEAQ (reference sequence). The CDR3 totals 13 residues. The DNA for the CDR3 is TGTGCTAGCAGCTGGGGACTAGCTGAAGAGCAGTTCTTC. Protein: CASSWGLAEEQFF.

The chain links TRBV3-1 (or the pseudogene TRBV3-2) to TRBJ2-3; possibly TRBD1 for D (5 bases). V was cut by 3 bases and J by 5 bases, with 15 bases left in between. CDR3 length: 15 amino acids. Germline loops: CDR1 LGHDT, CDR2 YNNKEL (reference sequence). For the CDR3, the DNA is TGTGCCAGCAGCCAGGATAGGGGATCGATAGATACGCAGTATTTT. Protein product: CASSQDRGSIDTQYF.

The chain links TRBV4-2 to TRBJ2-7; 10 bases align to TRBD1. The CDR3 extends over 14 amino acids. With V trimmed by 4 bases and J by 3 bases, 3 bases remained unmatched. Germline V gene data show CDR1 as LGHNA and CDR2 as YNFKEQ. CDR3 DNA sequence: TGTGCCAGCAGCCGCGGGACAGGGGACTACGAGCAGTACTTC. This translates into CASSRGTGDYEQYF.